Each of the 7 T cell receptor beta chains below was sequenced from the same sample in a study of CD8+CD57+ T cells in acquired aplastic anemia. Investigators profiled TCR beta VDJ and CDR3 from genomic DNA template. TCRdb passed the reads through MiXCR, listing each CDR3 protein once. This sample has 350,000 to 450,000 distinct CDR3 sequences; just under 70% occur once, and the top ten carry approximately 4%. Sequencing was done on a sample of sorted CD4+, CD8+, or CD8+CD57+ T cells (not recorded which) from PBMCs. Receptor source: a human donor in good health, serving as a control.

CDR3 DNA: TGTGCCACCAGCAGAGTTATCGGGTCGTACGAGCAGTACTTC. This sequence encodes CATSRVIGSYEQYF. The rearrangement joins TRBV15 to TRBJ2-7; D gene uncertain. CDR3 size: 14 residues. The V end lost 1 base, the J end lost 4 bases, and 11 bases lay between the germline ends. The germline CDR1 and CDR2 sequences are LNHNV and YYDKDF (reference sequence).

As regards this clonotype: One end of the junction does not line up with germline, which may come from a read error. This chain joins TRBV7-2 and TRBJ1-2; D remains unclear. Looked up from germline, CDR1 is SGHTA and CDR2 is FQGNSA. The CDR3 is made up of 13 amino acids. For the CDR3, the DNA is TGTGCCAGCAGCTGGGAGGAGAGGGTTCCCAGTGGCTTC. Translated, it gives CASSWEERVPSGF.

The gene calls are TRBV19 and TRBJ2-5; TRBD1 agrees at 8 bases. CDR3 length equals 17 residues. CDR1 and CDR2 from the germline V gene are LNHDA and SQIVND (reference sequence). The V and J ends lost 5 bases and 2 bases, in that order; junction bases with no gene match: 13. The CDR3 region has the DNA TGTGCCAGTAGTGGAGGGAACAGGGGGTGGGGTCAAGAGACCCAGTACTTC. Amino acid sequence: CASSGGNRGWGQETQYF.

This chain links TRBV5-1 with TRBJ1-6, with a weak D call TRBD1 (6 bases). Deletions cut 4 bases from V and 15 bases from J, with 17 bases between. The CDR3 totals 13 residues. Germline V gene data show CDR1 as SGHRS and CDR2 as YFSETQ. Here the CDR3 DNA reads TGCGCCAGCAGCCTGGACAGTGTCTACTACCTCCACTTT. This sequence encodes CASSLDSVYYLHF. The full variable domain, its missing parts supplied by reference TRBV5-1 and TRBJ1-6, is KAGVTQTPRYLIKTRGQQVTLSCSPISGHRSVSWYQQTPGQGLQFLFEYFSETQRNKGNFPGRFSGRQFSNSRSEMNVSTLELGDSALYLCASSLDSVYYLHFGNGTRLTVT.

About this clonotype: Mismatch with germline at one junction end may stem from a read error. The gene calls are TRBV25-1 and TRBJ2-3, with D tentatively TRBD2 (6 bases). The CDR3 is made up of 21 amino acids. Germline CDR1 reads MGHDK; CDR2 reads SYGVNS. The CDR3: CATSDAQGAGGQGESTDTQYF. The CDR3 nucleotides read TGTGCCACCAGTGATGCCCAGGGAGCGGGCGGCCAGGGTGAGAGCACAGATACGCAGTATTTT.

The rearrangement uses TRBV20-1 and TRBJ2-3; possible D gene TRBD2, 5 bases. Trimming removed 3 bases at V and 6 bases at J, with 16 bases between. Germline CDR1 reads DFQATT; CDR2 reads SNEGSKA (reference sequence). The length of the CDR3 is 14 residues. In DNA form, the CDR3 reads TGCAGTGCTAGTCGGATCGGGGTGTACGATACGCAGTATTTT. It is translated as CSASRIGVYDTQYF.

Of note for this clonotype: Relative to the germline gene, one junction end is altered; a read error may explain this. CDR3 nucleotides: TGTGTCACCAGCGACTCTGGGGCCAACGTCCTGACTTTC. This sequence encodes CVTSDSGANVLTF. The chain is built from TRBV15 and TRBJ2-6; unclear D gene. From germline, CDR1 is LNHNV and CDR2 YYDKDF (reference sequence). CDR3 length: 13 residues. The full variable domain, its missing parts supplied by reference TRBV15 and TRBJ2-6, is DAMVIQNPRYQVTQFGKPVTLSCSQTLNHNVMYWYQQKSSQAPKLLFHYYDKDFNNEADTPDNFQSRRPNTSFCFLDIRSPGLGDTAMYLCVTSDSGANVLTFGAGSRLTVL.